This T cell receptor (beta chain) was recorded in a study of blood T cell repertoires in COVID-19. Study in general: Some COVID-19 samples were acute and others convalescent; all came from the United States, Italy and Spain.

The study assigned cohorts using participant-reported clinical history. Germline CDR1 is SGHRS and CDR2 is YFSETQ. The CDR3 totals 14 residues. The V end was cut by 4 bases, the J end by 8 bases, with 18 bases between. Methods used by the authors: Amplifying reference gene primers gave estimates of nucleated cell counts. Measured with immunoSEQ multiplex PCR; TCRdb has only the in-frame clones, and not every one. V and J calls and clone size are copied from that table; D and trimming were computed from the DNA. The top ten hold approximately 6% of the sample, which has hundreds of thousands of clones, roughly 87% seen once.

The sequencing input was PBMCs or T cells enriched from blood (not recorded which). The TCR sequence derives from a woman aged 40 to 55 who had recovered from COVID-19. The chain combines TRBV5-1 with TRBJ1-1; D is undetermined. The CDR3, as DNA: TGCGCCAGCAGCCCCTCGGCGGGCTCCTCAGAAGCTTTCTTT. Translating gives CASSPSAGSSEAFF.